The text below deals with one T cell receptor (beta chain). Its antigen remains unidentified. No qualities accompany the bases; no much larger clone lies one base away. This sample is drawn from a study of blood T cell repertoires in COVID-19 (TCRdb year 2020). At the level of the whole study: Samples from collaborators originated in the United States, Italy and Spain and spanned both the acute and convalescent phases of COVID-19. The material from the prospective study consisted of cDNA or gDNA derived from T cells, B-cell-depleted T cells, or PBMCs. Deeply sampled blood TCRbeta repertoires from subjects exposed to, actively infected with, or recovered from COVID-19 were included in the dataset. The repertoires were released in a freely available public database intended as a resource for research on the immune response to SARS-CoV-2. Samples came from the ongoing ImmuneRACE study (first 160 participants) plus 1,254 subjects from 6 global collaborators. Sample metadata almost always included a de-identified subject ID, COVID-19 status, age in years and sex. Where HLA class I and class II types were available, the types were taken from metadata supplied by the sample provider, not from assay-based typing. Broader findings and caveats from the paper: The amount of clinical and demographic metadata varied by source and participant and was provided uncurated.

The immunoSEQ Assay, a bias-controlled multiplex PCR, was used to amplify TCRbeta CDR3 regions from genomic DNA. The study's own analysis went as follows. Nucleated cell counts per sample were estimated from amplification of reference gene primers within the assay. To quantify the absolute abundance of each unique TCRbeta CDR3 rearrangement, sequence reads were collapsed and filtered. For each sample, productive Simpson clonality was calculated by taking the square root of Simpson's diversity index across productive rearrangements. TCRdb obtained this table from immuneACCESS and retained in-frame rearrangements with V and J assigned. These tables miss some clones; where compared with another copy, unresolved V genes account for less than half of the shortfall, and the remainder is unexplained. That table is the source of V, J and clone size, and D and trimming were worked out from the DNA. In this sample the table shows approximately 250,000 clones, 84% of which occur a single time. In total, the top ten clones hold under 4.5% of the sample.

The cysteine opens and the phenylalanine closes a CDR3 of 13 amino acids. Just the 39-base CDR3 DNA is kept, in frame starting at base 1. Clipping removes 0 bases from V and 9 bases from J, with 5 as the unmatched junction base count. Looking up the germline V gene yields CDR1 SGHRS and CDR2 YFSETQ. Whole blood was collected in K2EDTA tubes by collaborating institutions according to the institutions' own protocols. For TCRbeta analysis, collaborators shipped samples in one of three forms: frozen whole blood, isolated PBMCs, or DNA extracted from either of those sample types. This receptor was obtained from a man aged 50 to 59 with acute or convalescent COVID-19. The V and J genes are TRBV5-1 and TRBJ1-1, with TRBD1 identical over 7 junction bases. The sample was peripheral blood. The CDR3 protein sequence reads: CASSLGDRVKAFF. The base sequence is TGCGCCAGCAGCTTGGGCGACAGGGTCAAAGCTTTCTTT. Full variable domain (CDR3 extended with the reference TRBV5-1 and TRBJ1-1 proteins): KAGVTQTPRYLIKTRGQQVTLSCSPISGHRSVSWYQQTPGQGLQFLFEYFSETQRNKGNFPGRFSGRQFSNSRSEMNVSTLELGDSALYLCASSLGDRVKAFFGQGTRLTVV.